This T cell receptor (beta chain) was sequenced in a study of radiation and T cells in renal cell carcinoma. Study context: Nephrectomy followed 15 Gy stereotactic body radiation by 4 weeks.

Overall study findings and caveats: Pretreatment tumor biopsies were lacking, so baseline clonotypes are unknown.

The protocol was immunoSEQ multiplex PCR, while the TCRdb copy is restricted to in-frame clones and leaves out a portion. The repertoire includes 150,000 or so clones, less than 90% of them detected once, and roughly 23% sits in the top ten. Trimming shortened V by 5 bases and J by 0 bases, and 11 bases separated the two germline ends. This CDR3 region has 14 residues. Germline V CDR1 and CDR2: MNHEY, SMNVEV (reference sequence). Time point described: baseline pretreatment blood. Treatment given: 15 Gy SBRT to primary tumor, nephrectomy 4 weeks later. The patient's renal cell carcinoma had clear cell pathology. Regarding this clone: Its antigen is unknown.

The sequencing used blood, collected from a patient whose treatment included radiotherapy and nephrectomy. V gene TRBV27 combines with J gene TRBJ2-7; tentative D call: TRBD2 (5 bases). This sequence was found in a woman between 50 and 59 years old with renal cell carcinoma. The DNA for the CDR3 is TGTGCCAGCAGTCATTCCCTAGCCTCCTACGAGCAGTACTTC. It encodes CASSHSLASYEQYF.